The 31 T cell receptor beta chains in this list originate from one sample, sequenced in a study of T cell responses to AZD1222 COVID-19 vaccine. The method was immunoSEQ multiplex PCR; TCRdb's version includes in-frame clones alone and lacks a portion of them. The data contain 95,000 to 150,000 clones, around 89% of them singletons. The sequences come from peripheral blood, collected on day 0 of AZD1222 vaccination. The receptors originated from an adult in good health.

This clone is a singleton in its sample. J is TRBJ2-4 and V is TRBV29-1; a weak D match, TRBD2 (5 bases). Trimming removed 4 bases from V and 5 bases from J, with 12 bases in between. Germline V CDR1 and CDR2: SQVTM, ANQGSEA. The CDR3 totals 13 residues. This CDR3 reads CSVGSGIENIQYF. CDR3 nucleotides: TGCAGCGTTGGATCCGGGATAGAAAACATTCAGTACTTC. The full variable domain, its missing parts supplied by reference TRBV29-1 and TRBJ2-4, is SAVISQKPSRDICQRGTSLTIQCQVDSQVTMMFWYRQQPGQSLTLIATANQGSEATYESGFVIDKFPISRPNLTFSTLTVSNMSPEDSSIYLCSVGSGIENIQYFGAGTRLSVL.

The rearrangement joins TRBV5-4 to TRBJ1-2, with TRBD1 identical over 7 bases. CDR3 length: 16 residues. Germline V gives CDR1 SGHNT, CDR2 YYREEE (reference sequence). J was trimmed by 0 bases and V by 1 base; bases with no gene match: 6. The CDR3, as DNA: TGTGCCAGCAGCTTGAAAGGGGGCGTCGCTAACTATGGCTACACCTTC. This gives the protein CASSLKGGVANYGYTF.

The chain recombines TRBV5-6 with TRBJ2-2; 7 nucleotides align to TRBD1. V lost 1 base, J lost 2 bases, and 11 bases stayed unmatched. The germline V gene encodes CDR1 SGHDT and CDR2 YYEEEE. The CDR3 extends over 18 amino acids. The CDR3 DNA reads as TGTGCCAGCAGCTTGCGAGGGACAGATTTTCTAAACACCGGGGAGCTGTTTTTT. The encoded protein is CASSLRGTDFLNTGELFF.

The rearrangement joins TRBV7-3 to TRBJ2-7; D is possibly TRBD1 (6 bases). The V gene's germline CDR1 is SGHTA and CDR2 FQGTGA. The CDR3 totals 16 residues. V shed 5 bases and J shed 3 bases, with 20 bases lying between them. Here the CDR3 reads CASSRFGQPPGYEQYF. Written as DNA, the CDR3 is TGTGCCAGCAGCCGATTTGGACAGCCCCCGGGCTACGAGCAGTACTTC. The full variable domain, with the rest looked up from reference TRBV7-3 and TRBJ2-7, is GAGVSQTPSNKVTEKGKYVELRCDPISGHTALYWYRQSLGQGPEFLIYFQGTGAADDSGLPNDRFFAVRPEGSVSTLKIQRTERGDSAVYLCASSRFGQPPGYEQYFGPGTRLTVT.

This clone has only one observation. This chain joins TRBV19 and TRBJ2-2, with TRBD2 identical over 11 bases. CDR1 is LNHDA and CDR2 is SQIVND in the germline V gene (reference sequence). Trimming took 6 bases from V and 3 from J; bases not matched to a gene: 27. The CDR3 is 23 amino acids. The CDR3 bases are TGTGCCAGTAGGAGAGGTTTGACAGGGGACTTATCTACTAGCGGGAGACACACCGGGGAGCTGTTTTTT. This gives the protein CASRRGLTGDLSTSGRHTGELFF. The full variable domain, in which reference TRBV19 and TRBJ2-2 provide the parts outside the CDR3, is DGGITQSPKYLFRKEGQNVTLSCEQNLNHDAMYWYRQDPGQGLRLIYYSQIVNDFQKGDIAEGYSVSREKKESFPLTVTSAQKNPTAFYLCASRRGLTGDLSTSGRHTGELFFGEGSRLTVL.

This sequence joins TRBV6-5 and TRBJ2-4; TRBD1 might be the D (6 bases). Germline assignment: CDR1 MNHEY and CDR2 SVGAGI. V gave up 4 bases and J gave up 10 bases, with 17 bases separating them. The CDR3 consists of 14 residues. CDR3 residues: CASSWGKSRGIQYF. The DNA for the CDR3 is TGTGCCAGCAGTTGGGGCAAATCTAGGGGGATTCAGTACTTC.

The chain couples TRBV24-1 to TRBJ2-7, with D perhaps TRBD1 (5 bases). This CDR3 contains 17 residues. Trimming shortened V by 2 bases and J by 2 bases, and 18 bases separated the two germline ends. Germline V gene lookup returns CDR1 KGHDR and CDR2 SFDVKD. The DNA of the CDR3 is TGTGCCACCAGTGATTCATACGACAGAAATAGGACCTACGAGCAGTACTTC. This gives the protein CATSDSYDRNRTYEQYF.

The chain carries TRBV6-6 and TRBJ2-1; 11 bases map to TRBD1. Germline assignment: CDR1 MNHNY and CDR2 SVGAGI (reference sequence). After removal of 6 bases from V and 3 bases from J, the junction contained 4 bases not matched to a gene. The length of the CDR3 is 15 residues. CDR3 in amino acids: CASSPGTGGYNEQFF. The CDR3 bases are TGTGCCAGCAGCCCCGGGACAGGGGGCTACAATGAGCAGTTCTTC.

The rearrangement uses TRBV4-3 and TRBJ1-2; D uncertain. V was clipped by 4 bases and J by 1 base, with 25 bases between them. The germline CDR1 and CDR2 sequences are LGHNA and YSLEER. CDR3 length: 19 amino acids. CDR3 DNA sequence: TGCGCCAGCAGCCTCCGGCGAATGTCAAACCCCGGGAATAACTATGGCTACACCTTC. Translated, it gives CASSLRRMSNPGNNYGYTF.

V is TRBV5-1 and J is TRBJ1-4; D perhaps matches TRBD1 (5 bases). Germline CDR1 and CDR2: SGHRS and YFSETQ. The CDR3 spans 14 residues. V gave up 0 bases and J gave up 8 bases, with 11 bases separating them. The CDR3 sequence is CASSLGQSQEKLFF. CDR3 bases: TGCGCCAGCAGCTTGGGACAGTCACAAGAAAAACTGTTTTTT.

V usage is TRBV15 and J usage is TRBJ1-5; D unresolved. Germline V gene data show CDR1 as LNHNV and CDR2 as YYDKDF (reference sequence). This CDR3 contains 13 residues. Trimming shortened V by 0 bases and J by 7 bases, and 7 bases separated the two germline ends. CDR3 DNA: TGTGCCACCAGCAGAGATCGTCGACAGCCCCAGCATTTT. Encoded protein: CATSRDRRQPQHF.

The chain couples TRBV11-3 to TRBJ2-7; the D is unclear. Germline V CDR1 and CDR2: SGHNT, YENEEA. Between the trimmed V and J ends, which lost 2 bases and 0 bases, there was a span of 11 bases. The length of the CDR3 is 15 residues. The CDR3 protein is CASSLTDIHSYEQYF. The CDR3 DNA sequence: TGTGCCAGCAGCTTAACAGATATCCACTCCTACGAGCAGTACTTC.

The CDR3 region has the DNA TGTGCCAGCAGCTTTTATATCACAGCGGGAGGAAGAGAAAAGTACTTC. As protein: CASSFYITAGGREKYF. The V call is TRBV5-8, the J call TRBJ2-7, with 9 bases identical to TRBD2. The V and J ends lost 2 bases and 11 bases, in that order; junction bases with no gene match: 17. The CDR3 is made up of 16 amino acids. From germline, CDR1 is SGHTS and CDR2 YDEGEE.

The chain couples TRBV5-4 to TRBJ1-1, with D possibly being TRBD1 (5 bases). Germline V lookup: CDR1 SGHNT, CDR2 YYREEE (reference sequence). There are 15 residues in the CDR3. The ends were cut back, 4 bases at V and 3 bases at J, with 16 bases in the middle. The CDR3 DNA reads as TGTGCCAGCAGCCCGGGACCCGGGAAGGACACTGAAGCTTTCTTT. Amino acid sequence: CASSPGPGKDTEAFF.

This chain links TRBV6-1 with TRBJ1-6; D is unresolved. The CDR3 totals 14 residues. The ends were cut back, 1 base at V and 5 bases at J, with 6 bases in the middle. Germline V lookup: CDR1 MNHNS, CDR2 SASEGT. This CDR3 is CASSEGTDNSPLHF. DNA of the CDR3: TGTGCCAGCAGTGAAGGGACTGATAATTCACCCCTCCACTTT.

The gene calls are TRBV3-1 (or the pseudogene TRBV3-2) and TRBJ2-5; 12 nucleotides match TRBD2. Germline-derived CDR1 and CDR2 are LGHDT and YNNKEL (reference sequence). Unmatched junction bases numbered 4, after V lost 3 bases and J lost 5 bases. The CDR3 extends over 15 amino acids. As DNA, the CDR3 is TGTGCCAGCAGCCAGGGGACTAGCGGGTCGGAGACCCAGTACTTC. It encodes CASSQGTSGSETQYF.

Regarding this clone: One junction end disagrees with the germline gene, perhaps due to a read error. The chain links TRBV2 to TRBJ1-2; TRBD1 matches 7 bases. Germline V lookup: CDR1 SNHLY, CDR2 FYNNEI. The CDR3 has 10 amino acids. The CDR3 reads CASSVTGTLF. In DNA, the CDR3 is TGTGCCAGCAGTGTGACAGGGACCCTCTTC.

This chain links TRBV5-5 with TRBJ1-4; the match to TRBD1 covers 8 bases. Looked up from germline, CDR1 is SGHKS and CDR2 is YYEKEE (reference sequence). This CDR3 comprises 19 residues. V was pared by 1 base and J by 0 bases, with 11 bases of the junction left unmatched. CDR3 sequence reads: CASSLRQGSGGSTNEKLFF. In DNA form, the CDR3 reads TGTGCCAGCAGCTTGAGACAGGGGTCTGGTGGATCAACTAATGAAAAACTGTTTTTT.

The chain recombines TRBV2 with TRBJ2-3, with 7 bases that match TRBD2. The junction had 1 base not matched to a gene; V was cut back by 1 base and J by 0 bases. The CDR3 totals 15 residues. The germline CDR1 and CDR2 sequences are SNHLY and FYNNEI. CDR3 nucleotide sequence: TGTGCCAGCAGTGAAGAGCGGGACAGCACAGATACGCAGTATTTT. Residues: CASSEERDSTDTQYF.

The V gene is TRBV18, the J gene TRBJ2-1; the match to TRBD2 covers 7 bases. This CDR3 spans 16 amino acids. J gave up 0 bases and V 3 bases, and 5 bases lay outside the gene matches. Germline V CDR1 and CDR2: KGHSH, LQKENI. The CDR3 is CASSPSSGSSYNEQFF. For the CDR3, the DNA is TGTGCCAGCTCACCTTCTAGCGGCAGCTCCTACAATGAGCAGTTCTTC. The full variable domain, in which reference TRBV18 and TRBJ2-1 provide the parts outside the CDR3, is NAGVMQNPRHLVRRRGQEARLRCSPMKGHSHVYWYRQLPEEGLKFMVYLQKENIIDESGMPKERFSAEFPKEGPSILRIQQVVRGDSAAYFCASSPSSGSSYNEQFFGPGTRLTVL.

The chain uses TRBV2 and TRBJ1-2, with D maybe TRBD1 (5 bases). CDR1 is SNHLY and CDR2 is FYNNEI in the germline V gene. The CDR3 totals 11 residues. V was pared by 3 bases and J by 10 bases, with 9 bases between. The DNA of the CDR3 is TGTGCCAGCAGTGATCCAGGGTCCTACACCTTC. Encoded protein: CASSDPGSYTF.

The V and J genes are TRBV4-3 and TRBJ2-7, with D maybe TRBD2 (6 bases). V lost 0 bases and J lost 1, with 19 bases in between. This CDR3 is built from 18 residues. CDR1 is LGHNA and CDR2 is YSLEER in the germline V gene. The CDR3 here is CASSQDYPRVAGSYEQYF. The CDR3 nucleotides are TGCGCCAGCAGCCAAGATTACCCACGGGTTGCGGGATCCTACGAGCAGTACTTC.

The table lists this clone with a few counts. The gene calls are TRBV5-4 and TRBJ2-2; 8 bases agree with TRBD2. V trimming: 4 bases; J trimming: 1 base; junction bases outside the gene matches: 6. This CDR3 region has 16 residues. Germline CDR1 is SGHNT and CDR2 is YYREEE (reference sequence). CDR3 protein: CASSAGGRWNTGELFF. The CDR3 region has the DNA TGTGCCAGCAGCGCGGGAGGACGGTGGAACACCGGGGAGCTGTTTTTT.

The chain links TRBV11-1 to TRBJ2-2; D not resolved. V was cut by 1 base and J by 4 bases, with 7 bases left in between. Germline-derived CDR1 and CDR2 are SGHAT and FQDESV (reference sequence). The CDR3 has 14 residues. CDR3 residues: CASSLVLATGELFF. The CDR3 DNA is TGTGCCAGCAGCTTAGTTCTGGCCACCGGGGAGCTGTTTTTT. The full variable domain, with the rest looked up from reference TRBV11-1 and TRBJ2-2, is EAEVAQSPRYKITEKSQAVAFWCDPISGHATLYWYRQILGQGPELLVQFQDESVVDDSQLPKDRFSAERLKGVDSTLKIQPAELGDSAMYLCASSLVLATGELFFGEGSRLTVL.

The rearrangement uses TRBV9 and TRBJ1-6, with no clear D. The germline V and J ends were trimmed by 3 bases and 9 bases, with 13 bases remaining between them. Germline V gene sequence: CDR1 SGDLS, CDR2 YYNGEE. The CDR3 has 14 amino acids. The CDR3 coding sequence is TGTGCCAGCAGCGCCGGCTGGGAGGCTTCACCCCTCCACTTT. It specifies CASSAGWEASPLHF.

The rearrangement links TRBV5-1 to TRBJ2-2; D might be TRBD1 (6 bases). Germline CDR1 is SGHRS and CDR2 is YFSETQ. V was clipped by 0 bases and J by 4 bases, with 10 bases between them. The CDR3 has 15 amino acids. This CDR3 is CASSLEGEPTGELFF. The CDR3 region has the DNA TGCGCCAGCAGCTTGGAGGGGGAACCCACCGGGGAGCTGTTTTTT. The entire variable domain, with the rest obtained from reference TRBV5-1 and TRBJ2-2, is as follows: KAGVTQTPRYLIKTRGQQVTLSCSPISGHRSVSWYQQTPGQGLQFLFEYFSETQRNKGNFPGRFSGRQFSNSRSEMNVSTLELGDSALYLCASSLEGEPTGELFFGEGSRLTVL.

J is TRBJ2-1 and V is TRBV9; D might be TRBD2 (6 bases). Germline V gives CDR1 SGDLS, CDR2 YYNGEE. V lost 0 bases to trimming and J lost 7 bases, with 17 bases between them. There are 16 residues in the CDR3. CDR3 sequence reads: CASSVVSASVTNEQFF. The CDR3 nucleotides read TGTGCCAGCAGCGTAGTCTCGGCTAGCGTTACGAATGAGCAGTTCTTC.

This sequence joins TRBV7-3 and TRBJ2-1; D not certain. CDR1 is SGHTA, CDR2 FQGTGA, per germline. Trimming stripped 2 bases from V and 11 bases from J, with 19 bases between. This CDR3 spans 15 amino acids. CDR3 sequence reads: CASSLGFGRQDKQFF. The CDR3 DNA is TGTGCCAGCAGCTTAGGGTTTGGTCGACAAGATAAGCAGTTCTTC.

This sequence joins TRBV9 and TRBJ1-1; no reliable D call. CDR1 SGDLS and CDR2 YYNGEE come from the germline V gene. The CDR3 contains 13 residues. The V gene lost 0 bases and the J gene lost 1 base, with 4 bases spanning the gap. DNA of the CDR3: TGTGCCAGCAGCGTAGTCGCGAACACTGAAGCTTTCTTT. The encoded protein is CASSVVANTEAFF.

The chain joins TRBV6-1 to TRBJ2-2; 7 bases fit TRBD2. Germline values: CDR1 MNHNS, CDR2 SASEGT. The V gene end was trimmed by 1 base and the J gene end by 4 bases; junction bases not matched to a gene: 15. The CDR3 runs 19 residues. The CDR3 sequence is CASSEVREGRVLITGELFF. CDR3 coding DNA: TGTGCCAGCAGTGAAGTCAGGGAGGGCAGGGTGTTGATCACCGGGGAGCTGTTTTTT.

This clone was observed once. V gene TRBV5-6 combines with J gene TRBJ2-2; D remains unclear. The length of the CDR3 is 14 residues. Germline V gives CDR1 SGHDT, CDR2 YYEEEE. Trimming removed 0 bases from V and 4 bases from J, with 7 bases in between. This chain's CDR3 is CASSLGVSTGELFF. The CDR3 nucleotides are TGTGCCAGCAGCTTGGGGGTGAGCACCGGGGAGCTGTTTTTT.